This paragraph covers one T cell receptor (beta chain) sequence. Its target is unknown. Germline V lookup: CDR1 MNHNY, CDR2 SVGAGI (reference sequence). This CDR3 spans 15 amino acids. The V gene lost 3 bases and the J gene lost 0 bases, with 9 bases spanning the gap. Produced via immunoSEQ multiplex PCR; TCRdb's table is partial and in-frame only. Among 1.4 million to 1.5 million clones listed, approximately 96% were seen once. The source of the sample is a study of shared clonotypes between healthy human individuals. Study-level results: Sorted-subset sequencing was shown by rarefaction to be incomplete despite large depth. Some clonotypes were shared by all four sorted-subset donors, while others were not shared. The non-shared ones had lower generation probabilities than the shared ones. An expected dependence of interdonor clonotype sharing on sequencing depth was noted.

The sample consisted of naive CD4+ T cells sorted from blood. Subset here: CD45RA+ positively selected. J is TRBJ2-1 and V is TRBV6-6; D is ambiguous. This receptor was taken from a man aged 25 to 45 in good health. The CDR3 loop is CASSYDPSSYNEQFF. The CDR3 region has the DNA TGTGCCAGCAGTTATGATCCGAGCTCCTACAATGAGCAGTTCTTC.